Shown below are 13 T cell receptor beta chains from a single sample sequenced in a study of human T cells and chemical hapten exposure. TCRdb re-called the RACE reads with MiXCR, one entry per CDR3 protein. The profile covers about 49,000 distinct CDR3 sequences, with less than 10% appearing a single time and 3.5% to 5% taken by the ten largest. This sample's time point: patch test 1, 2 weeks after DPC sensitization. Described treatment: therapeutic diphenylcyclopropenone sensitization with weekly scalp DPC. Sequences were derived from whole blood, sampled in connection with sensitization to the hapten diphenylcyclopropenone (DPC). All receptors derive from a woman between 45 and 65 years old with alopecia areata. Some clones in this sample may be carry-over from other donors' samples.

This clonotype was seen at least ten times. The chain links TRBV27 to TRBJ1-4; unclear D gene. The CDR3 has 14 amino acids. Germline V CDR1 and CDR2: MNHEY, SMNVEV (reference sequence). Trimming pared 3 bases from V and 8 bases from J, leaving 13 bases between. The CDR3 sequence is CASSFAGSEEKLFF. Written as DNA, the CDR3 is TGTGCCAGCAGTTTTGCCGGGAGTGAGGAAAAACTGTTTTTT.

In this sample, this clonotype turned up a few times. V and J are TRBV5-1 and TRBJ1-1; 8 nucleotides align to TRBD1. The V and J ends lost 4 bases and 3 bases, in that order; junction bases with no gene match: 5. This CDR3 contains 14 residues. Germline values: CDR1 SGHRS, CDR2 YFSETQ. The CDR3 protein is CASSRGQGYTEAFF. The CDR3 DNA is TGCGCCAGCAGCCGAGGACAGGGATACACTGAAGCTTTCTTT.

The sample holds many counts of this clonotype. This chain joins TRBV6-1 and TRBJ2-1; 11 bases fit TRBD1. V gave up 5 bases and J gave up 10 bases; unmatched junction bases: 19. Per germline, CDR1 MNHNS and CDR2 SASEGT. This CDR3 spans 18 amino acids. CDR3 sequence: CASSHFGTGGAGFGEQFF. CDR3 nucleotide sequence: TGTGCCAGCAGTCACTTCGGGACAGGGGGGGCTGGTTTTGGAGAGCAGTTCTTC.

There are many counts of this clonotype. This chain connects TRBV18 to TRBJ2-1, with 7 nucleotides matching TRBD1. Losses at the gene ends were 3 bases for V and 4 bases for J; bases not matched to a gene: 6. Germline V gene lookup returns CDR1 KGHSH and CDR2 LQKENI. CDR3 length equals 15 residues. The CDR3, as DNA: TGTGCCAGCTCACCCTCGGGACAGAGTTACAATGAGCAGTTCTTC. Protein sequence: CASSPSGQSYNEQFF.

This clonotype was picked up a small number of times. J is TRBJ2-5 and V is TRBV2, with 7 bases identical to TRBD2. Germline V gives CDR1 SNHLY, CDR2 FYNNEI. The CDR3 has 12 residues. J was trimmed by 5 bases and V by 5 bases; bases with no gene match: 2. Here the CDR3 DNA reads TGTGCCAGCAGTAGACTAGCTGAGACCCAGTACTTC. Its translation is CASSRLAETQYF.

This clonotype was found many times. The chain's CDR3 is CASSFRALNTEAFF. The CDR3 DNA reads as TGTGCCAGCAGCTTTAGGGCTTTGAACACTGAAGCTTTCTTT. The J gene is TRBJ1-1, the V gene TRBV5-5, with D uncertain. Germline assignment: CDR1 SGHKS and CDR2 YYEKEE (reference sequence). The V end lost 2 bases, the J end lost 0 bases, and 8 bases lay between the germline ends. This CDR3 has 14 amino acids.

This clonotype was seen a few times. The rearrangement uses TRBV9 and TRBJ1-2, with D possibly TRBD1 on 5 matching bases. The germline V gene has CDR1 SGDLS and CDR2 YYNGEE. V was trimmed by 0 bases and J by 8 bases, leaving 14 bases between them. This CDR3 region has 14 residues. The CDR3 nucleotides are TGTGCCAGCAGCGTAGGGCGAGGGGCCGGCGGCTACACCTTC. Translating it yields CASSVGRGAGGYTF.

This clonotype was counted many times. The V and J genes are TRBV6-2 or TRBV6-3 and TRBJ2-1; 9 nucleotides agree with TRBD2. Germline CDR1 MNHEY, CDR2 SVGEGT. The CDR3 contains 16 residues. Trimming took 2 bases from V and 8 from J; bases not matched to a gene: 10. The CDR3 spells CASSYRVASGNDEQFF. The CDR3, as DNA: TGTGCCAGCAGTTACCGGGTCGCTAGCGGGAACGATGAGCAGTTCTTC.

This clonotype was detected many times. V gene TRBV3-1 combines with J gene TRBJ2-5, with D possibly matching TRBD2 (5 bases). The CDR3 totals 14 residues. Germline V gene lookup returns CDR1 LGHDT and CDR2 YNNKEL (reference sequence). V was trimmed by 4 bases and J by 4 bases, leaving 13 bases between them. The CDR3 bases are TGTGCCAGCAGCCGGTTGGGCGAGGGAGAGACCCAGTACTTC. Amino acids: CASSRLGEGETQYF.

This clonotype was counted many times. The V and J genes are TRBV19 and TRBJ2-5; TRBD2 is a possible D gene (6 bases). Germline V gene lookup returns CDR1 LNHDA and CDR2 SQIVND (reference sequence). The V and J ends lost 3 bases and 2 bases respectively, with 13 bases between them. This CDR3 is built from 15 residues. The CDR3 DNA reads TGTGCCAGTAGTATTGGAGGGGCCCTACAAGAGACCCAGTACTTC. The encoded protein is CASSIGGALQETQYF.

This sequence joins TRBV28 and TRBJ2-3; D ambiguous. The CDR3 covers 14 residues. In germline, CDR1 is MDHEN, CDR2 SYDVKM. The ends were cut back, 2 bases at V and 10 bases at J, with 16 bases in the middle. The CDR3 DNA is TGTGCCAGCAGTTTAGTCACCCTCGATCGAGCGCAGTATTTT. This encodes CASSLVTLDRAQYF.

In regard to this clonotype: Since a much larger clone is just one base distant, this may be a read error. The J gene is TRBJ2-3, the V gene TRBV7-7, with a tentative D call TRBD1 (5 bases). The CDR3 is 14 residues long. Germline CDR1 and CDR2: SSHAT and FNYEAQ (reference sequence). For the CDR3, the DNA is TGTGCCAGCAGCCTCGGACACAGCACAGATACGCGGTATTTT. Protein product: CASSLGHSTDTRYF.

This clonotype was observed at least ten times. DNA of the CDR3: TGTGCCAGCAGCAGAAAACAGGGGGGGATAGCGGACACAGATACGCAGTATTTT. Residues: CASSRKQGGIADTDTQYF. V usage is TRBV11-2 and J usage is TRBJ2-3; possibly TRBD1 for D (8 bases). Germline V gives CDR1 SGHAT, CDR2 FQNNGV. The CDR3 loop spans 18 amino acids. Trimming removed 5 bases at V and 2 bases at J, with 23 bases between. The full variable domain, its missing parts supplied by reference TRBV11-2 and TRBJ2-3, is EAGVAQSPRYKIIEKRQSVAFWCNPISGHATLYWYQQILGQGPKLLIQFQNNGVVDDSQLPKDRFSAERLKGVDSTLKIQPAKLEDSAVYLCASSRKQGGIADTDTQYFGPGTRLTVL.